This T cell receptor beta chain was identified during a study of shared clonotypes between healthy human individuals. This CDR3 is built from 15 residues. Trimming took 4 bases from V and 5 from J; bases not matched to a gene: 8. CDR1 and CDR2 (germline): SGHAT, FQNNGV. Study results and caveats: The study generally estimated greater richness for naive than memory subsets. An effect of sequencing depth on clonotype sharing among donors was expected. Between a few donors, naive CD4 clonotypes were shared at a level of around 5.2%. Sequencing of the sorted subsets was shown by rarefaction to be incomplete despite large depth.

Repertoires were generated with immunoSEQ multiplex PCR, while TCRdb's copy carries only in-frame clones and drops some. The sample holds hundreds of thousands of clones, around 72% seen once. As regards this clone: Its target is not known.

The chain has TRBV11-2 and TRBJ2-5; 9 bases map to TRBD1. The specimen sequenced was memory CD4+ T cells sorted from blood. Subset of the sample: CD45RA-negative fraction. The clonotype comes from a woman aged 25 to 39 in good health. The CDR3 spells CASSSGTGIAETQYF. The CDR3 DNA reads as TGTGCCAGCAGCTCCGGGACAGGGATTGCGGAGACCCAGTACTTC.